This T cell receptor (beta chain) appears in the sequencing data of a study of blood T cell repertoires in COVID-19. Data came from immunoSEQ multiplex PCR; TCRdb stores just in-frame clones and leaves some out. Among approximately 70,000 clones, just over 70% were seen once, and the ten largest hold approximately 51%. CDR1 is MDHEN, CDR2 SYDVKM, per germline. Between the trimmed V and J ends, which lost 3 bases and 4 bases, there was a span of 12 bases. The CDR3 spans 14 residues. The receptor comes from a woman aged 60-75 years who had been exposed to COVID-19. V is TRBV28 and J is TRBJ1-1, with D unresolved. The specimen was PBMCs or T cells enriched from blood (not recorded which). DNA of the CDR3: TGTGCCAGCAGTTTTGGGAGAGGATTCACTGAAGCTTTCTTT. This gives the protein CASSFGRGFTEAFF.